This TCR beta chain came from a study of blood T cell repertoires in COVID-19. As for the study in general: The United States, Italy and Spain provided the acute and convalescent COVID-19 samples.

TCRdb's copy holds only in-frame clones and misses some; the assay was immunoSEQ multiplex PCR. The sample shows some 40,000 clones, roughly 82% of them seen only once. Germline lookup yields CDR1 SGDLS and CDR2 YYNGEE. The CDR3 covers 14 residues. V shed 0 bases and J shed 2 bases, with 8 bases lying between them. This clone occurred a few times. The receptor was derived from a man between 50 and 59 years old with active or convalescent COVID-19. What was sequenced was peripheral blood. This chain uses TRBV9 with TRBJ2-5; no definite D call. The chain's CDR3 is CASSVGHPQETQYF. In nucleotides, the CDR3 is TGTGCCAGCAGCGTAGGGCATCCTCAAGAGACCCAGTACTTC.